Below are 21 T cell receptor beta chains sequenced from a single sample in a study of T-cell reconstitution after alpha-beta-depleted transplantation in children. This sample's TCRbeta library carried unique molecular identifier barcodes. MiXCR, run by TCRdb on the PCR reads, gives a single entry per CDR3 protein. The sample holds fewer than 550,000 distinct CDR3 sequences, about an eighth seen once. Sequenced here: PBMCs, mostly from graft donor cells, sampled 180 days after TCRalphabeta/CD19-depleted stem cell transplant. The source is a female patient aged 2-9 years who had a stem cell transplant for aplastic anemia, so the T cells may come from the graft donor.

This clonotype was counted at least ten times. V usage is TRBV10-3 and J usage is TRBJ1-3; no clear D. The V end was cut by 4 bases, the J end by 0 bases, with 10 bases between. The CDR3 totals 15 residues. Germline CDR1 and CDR2: ENHRY and SYGVKD. Here the CDR3 DNA reads TGTGCCATCAGTGCGATGTTTACCTCTGGAAACACCATATATTTT. It yields the protein CAISAMFTSGNTIYF.

This clonotype was seen more than once but under ten times. The chain carries TRBV28 and TRBJ1-4; the match to TRBD1 covers 9 bases. The J segment lost 2 bases and the V segment lost 7 bases, leaving 8 bases of the junction unmatched. Germline V gene sequence: CDR1 MDHEN, CDR2 SYDVKM. This CDR3 has 16 amino acids. In DNA, the CDR3 is TGTGCCAGCACCTTCGACAGGGGGTTGACTAATGAAAAACTGTTTTTT. Protein: CASTFDRGLTNEKLFF.

This clonotype occurred many times. This chain joins TRBV12-3 or TRBV12-4 and TRBJ1-5; 11 nucleotides agree with TRBD1. The junction had 5 bases not matched to a gene; V was cut back by 9 bases and J by 1 base. This CDR3 is 15 amino acids long. CDR3 nucleotide sequence: TGTGCCAGTAGGACAGGGGGCGAAAGCAATCAGCCCCAGCATTTT. Translation gives CASRTGGESNQPQHF.

V is TRBV25-1 and J is TRBJ2-2; 10 bases match TRBD1. This CDR3 has 16 amino acids. Germline lookup yields CDR1 MGHDK and CDR2 SYGVNS. Trimming cost V 5 bases and J 2 bases; bases outside gene matches: 5. CDR3 region: CASSSWTGGNTGELFF. Written as DNA, the CDR3 is TGTGCCAGCAGTTCTTGGACAGGGGGAAACACCGGGGAGCTGTTTTTT. The complete variable domain, with remaining parts taken from reference TRBV25-1 and TRBJ2-2, reads EADIYQTPRYLVIGTGKKITLECSQTMGHDKMYWYQQDPGMELHLIHYSYGVNSTEKGDLSSESTVSRIRTEHFPLTLESARPSHTSQYLCASSSWTGGNTGELFFGEGSRLTVL.

V and J are TRBV20-1 and TRBJ2-3; 9 bases fit TRBD2. Germline assignment: CDR1 DFQATT and CDR2 SNEGSKA (reference sequence). With 0 bases clipped from V and 6 bases from J, the junction kept 7 bases outside the gene matches. CDR3 size: 15 residues. The DNA for the CDR3 is TGCAGTGCTAGAGATTTGGCGGGAGGGCGGGATACGCAGTATTTT. This encodes CSARDLAGGRDTQYF.

In its sample, this clonotype was seen a few times. V and J are TRBV6-1 and TRBJ2-7; possible D gene TRBD2, 7 bases. Germline values: CDR1 MNHNS, CDR2 SASEGT. Trimming stripped 7 bases from V and 0 bases from J, with 13 bases between. The CDR3 extends over 14 amino acids. CDR3 residues: CASTEGGSSYEQYF. The CDR3 nucleotides are TGTGCCAGCACCGAGGGGGGGAGCTCCTACGAGCAGTACTTC.

This chain joins TRBV13 and TRBJ2-7; 8 bases align to TRBD1. CDR3 length: 14 amino acids. Per germline, CDR1 PRHDT and CDR2 FYEKMQ (reference sequence). Trimming cost V 6 bases and J 6 bases; bases outside gene matches: 10. The CDR3 region has the DNA TGTGCCAGCAGTAAGACTAACAGGGGGGTCGAGCAGTACGTC. Its protein is CASSKTNRGVEQYV.

This clonotype has just a few counts. The chain uses TRBV21-1 and TRBJ1-4. TRBV21-1 is flagged as a pseudogene. This CDR3 comprises 19 residues. CDR3 coding DNA: TGTGCCAGCAGCAAATTTGGGGTGAAGAGTGGAAAGACTAATGAAAAACTGTTTTTT. Translation: CASSKFGVKSGKTNEKLFF.

This clonotype appeared a few times. The CDR3 is CASSTNKNTGELFF. CDR3 nucleotides: TGTGCCAGCAGCACCAACAAGAACACCGGGGAGCTGTTTTTT. The rearrangement links TRBV13 to TRBJ2-2; D is unclear. Trimming pared 5 bases from V and 1 base from J, leaving 8 bases between. The length of the CDR3 is 14 residues. The germline V gene has CDR1 PRHDT and CDR2 FYEKMQ (reference sequence).

The J gene is TRBJ2-3, the V gene TRBV15, with D unclear. The CDR3 is 15 residues long. In germline, CDR1 is LNHNV, CDR2 YYDKDF (reference sequence). Trimming cost V 0 bases and J 1 base, with 8 bases left between them. CDR3 loop: CATSRDPQGTDTQYF. The CDR3 bases are TGTGCCACCAGCAGAGATCCCCAGGGCACAGATACGCAGTATTTT.

Ten or more counts support this clonotype. The chain employs TRBV15 and TRBJ2-3; D is uncertain. V was cut by 5 bases and J by 3 bases, with 9 bases left in between. The CDR3 runs to 13 residues. CDR1 is LNHNV, CDR2 YYDKDF, per germline (reference sequence). The CDR3 DNA reads as TGTGCCACCAGCCTTGGGTCGACAGATACGCAGTATTTT. Translated: CATSLGSTDTQYF. Complete variable domain (other parts from reference TRBV15 and TRBJ2-3): DAMVIQNPRYQVTQFGKPVTLSCSQTLNHNVMYWYQQKSSQAPKLLFHYYDKDFNNEADTPDNFQSRRPNTSFCFLDIRSPGLGDTAMYLCATSLGSTDTQYFGPGTRLTVL.

The chain carries TRBV5-1 and TRBJ1-2, with TRBD1 as a possible D gene (6 bases). Germline CDR1 is SGHRS and CDR2 is YFSETQ. V lost 4 bases and J 2 bases, leaving 18 bases between the germline ends. This CDR3 comprises 16 residues. The CDR3 reads CASSVRPRGANYGYTF. Written as DNA, the CDR3 is TGCGCCAGCAGCGTGCGCCCGAGGGGGGCGAACTATGGCTACACCTTC. Full variable domain (outside the CDR3, taken from reference TRBV5-1 and TRBJ1-2): KAGVTQTPRYLIKTRGQQVTLSCSPISGHRSVSWYQQTPGQGLQFLFEYFSETQRNKGNFPGRFSGRQFSNSRSEMNVSTLELGDSALYLCASSVRPRGANYGYTFGSGTRLTVV.

This clonotype was detected a few times. This chain connects TRBV5-6 to TRBJ2-2; 9 positions match TRBD1. The CDR3 sequence is 15 residues long. V lost 4 bases and J lost 3; bases outside the gene matches: 4. Germline-derived CDR1 and CDR2 are SGHDT and YYEEEE. The CDR3 DNA reads TGTGCCAGCAGCACCCGGGACAGGGACACCGGGGAGCTGTTTTTT. As protein: CASSTRDRDTGELFF.

In its sample, this clonotype was seen many times. The chain recombines TRBV28 with TRBJ1-6; D uncertain. Per the germline V gene, CDR1 is MDHEN and CDR2 is SYDVKM. The CDR3 is made up of 18 amino acids. V was clipped by 1 base and J by 7 bases, with 20 bases between them. CDR3 sequence: CASSLLSLSGRLNSPLHF. DNA for the CDR3: TGTGCCAGCAGTTTATTGAGCCTCAGCGGGCGCTTGAATTCACCCCTCCACTTT.

V and J are TRBV7-2 and TRBJ2-7; D is uncertain. The CDR3 contains 13 residues. Trimming left V 5 bases short and J 4 bases short, with 12 bases between. Germline V CDR1 and CDR2: SGHTA, FQGNSA. CDR3 loop: CASSHHVNYEQYV. In DNA, the CDR3 is TGTGCCAGCAGCCACCACGTTAATTACGAGCAGTACGTC.

This chain uses TRBV7-8 with TRBJ2-1; TRBD2 matches 10 bases. The CDR3 is 15 amino acids. V lost 3 bases and J lost 6; bases outside the gene matches: 5. Germline lookup yields CDR1 SGHVS and CDR2 FQNEAQ. The CDR3 coding sequence is TGTGCCAGCAGCTTTAAGCGGGAGGGTGGCAATGAGCAGTTCTTC. Its protein is CASSFKREGGNEQFF.

This clonotype was observed a few times. The rearrangement links TRBV4-3 to TRBJ2-2; D is uncertain. CDR1 is LGHNA and CDR2 is YSLEER in the germline V gene. V shed 1 base and J shed 8 bases, with 14 bases lying between them. CDR3 length equals 15 residues. The CDR3 DNA reads TGCGCCAGCAGCCAAGTCTTCCCATCGAGAGGGGAGCTGTTTTTT. It encodes CASSQVFPSRGELFF.

This clonotype has a handful of counts. This chain uses TRBV7-9 with TRBJ1-2, with D tentatively TRBD1 (5 bases). Germline V lookup: CDR1 SEHNR, CDR2 FQNEAQ (reference sequence). The CDR3 contains 15 residues. With 5 bases removed from V and 7 bases from J, the gap between germline ends came to 20 bases. CDR3 amino acids: CASSLGAREPGGYTF. CDR3 bases: TGTGCCAGCAGCCTAGGGGCTAGAGAGCCCGGTGGCTACACCTTC.

V is TRBV28 and J is TRBJ1-1; 7 nucleotides agree with TRBD1. V shed 5 bases and J 2 bases; nucleotides not matched to a gene: 8. This CDR3 comprises 15 residues. Germline CDR1 is MDHEN and CDR2 is SYDVKM. The CDR3 DNA follows: TGTGCCAGCAGTCCTCTGGACAGGCTCAACACTGAAGCTTTCTTT. It translates to CASSPLDRLNTEAFF.

This clonotype has a count of ten or more. V gene TRBV7-8 combines with J gene TRBJ2-7, with D possibly being TRBD2 (6 bases). This CDR3 region has 13 residues. Germline-derived CDR1 and CDR2 are SGHVS and FQNEAQ. V was clipped by 2 bases and J by 6 bases, with 11 bases between them. The CDR3 region is CASSLYRGGEQYV. Written as DNA, the CDR3 is TGTGCCAGCAGCTTATATAGGGGAGGCGAGCAGTACGTC.

This clonotype was seen a handful of times. The rearrangement links TRBV5-1 to TRBJ1-6; D may be TRBD1 (5 bases). CDR1 and CDR2 (germline): SGHRS, YFSETQ. Trimming pared 1 base from V and 4 bases from J, leaving 9 bases between. The CDR3 loop spans 15 amino acids. This chain's CDR3 is CASSLQGIYNSPLHF. In nucleotides, the CDR3 is TGCGCCAGCAGCTTGCAGGGAATATATAATTCACCCCTCCACTTT.